Reported below is one T cell receptor beta chain. Its recognized antigen is unknown. Base qualities are not at hand, and no much larger clone is one base apart. The library was prepared using PCR. Reads for this sample came from a HiSeq X Ten. TCRdb itself trimmed the public reads at Q25 with fastp, ran MiXCR and retained productive beta chains. Rows are unified per CDR3 protein, each entry keeping the most common DNA and genes. Across this sample there are about 5,200 distinct CDR3 sequences, with about 50% seen only once. The top ten constitute nearly 20% of the sample. Sequences MNHEY (CDR1) and SMNVEV (CDR2) are obtained from the germline V gene (reference sequence). The CDR3 measures 14 amino acids from cysteine to phenylalanine. Only the CDR3 region is kept as DNA, spanning 42 bases read in frame from base 1. This sample is part of a study of CD4 and CD8 cells across lung adenocarcinoma regions (dated by TCRdb to 2016 to 2018). Turning to the overall study: Intratumor heterogeneity of the T cell receptor repertoire was examined by comparing tumor centers with tumor margins.

Donors were patients with localized lung adenocarcinoma, a subtype of non-small cell lung cancer. These samples came from the margins of localized lung adenocarcinomas. For TCR repertoire analysis, CD4+ T cells from tumor tissue were profiled apart from CD8+ T cells. The sequence came from a male donor with lung adenocarcinoma. The CD4 and CD8 labels of this study may be unreliable. Here the chain combines TRBV27 and TRBJ2-1, with the D gene call left open. The end of the DNA fits TRBJ2-5 better, so the J call may be wrong. Material for sequencing was CD4+ T cells from the margin of a lung tumor. The sample's cell subset or site label is to be understood as: tumor margin region. The CDR3 sequence is CASSLYDQQETQYF. The DNA sequence reads TGTGCCAGCAGTTTATATGACCAGCAAGAGACCCAGTACTTC.